These T cell receptor beta chains were read from a single sample in a study of T cell repertoires in cytomegalovirus infection. TCRdb reprocessed the reads with MiXCR, giving one entry per CDR3 protein. Altogether hundreds of thousands of distinct CDR3 sequences are present, around 11% being singletons, with the ten largest covering around 9.6%. Sequences were obtained from PBMCs. Receptor source: a human donor in good health (CMV status not recorded). Some clones in this sample may be carry-over from other donors' samples. CDR3s include the opening cysteine and the closing phenylalanine or tryptophan. The D gene is left open where the match is weak.

TRBV28	TRBJ2-3	TRBD2	CASSSLRLAGGTDTQYF
TRBV18	TRBJ1-2	-	CVSSLSGQIAYGYTF
TRBV2	TRBJ1-1	-	CASVTDPRVGTEAFF
TRBV23-1	TRBJ1-5	TRBD1	CASSQNRGWGPQHF
TRBV11-1	TRBJ2-1	-	CASSRRQGTYNEQFF
TRBV7-9	TRBJ1-6	-	CASNRFPGVNSPLHF
TRBV7-7	TRBJ2-1	TRBD2	CASSLGHGAGNEQFF
TRBV20-1	TRBJ1-1	-	CSASSSLGGDLRNTEAFF
TRBV12-3/TRBV12-4	TRBJ1-1	-	CASSFPGVPRTEAFF
TRBV9	TRBJ1-3	-	CASSGGFPLGNTIYF
TRBV28	TRBJ1-5	-	CASSLGPGGGADQPQHF
TRBV12-3/TRBV12-4	TRBJ1-4	-	CASSPSGAQGEKLFF
TRBV5-1	TRBJ1-2	-	CASSFSGQVGEDGYTF
TRBV20-1	TRBJ1-6	-	CSARDRRSNSPLHF
TRBV7-9	TRBJ2-3	TRBD1	CASSLADRGTQYF